The 26 T cell receptor beta chains below all came from one sample that was sequenced in a study of blood T cell repertoires in COVID-19. Assay: immunoSEQ multiplex PCR; the TCRdb copy retains only in-frame clones and omits some. The sample has about 110,000 clones; 85% to 90% are singletons. Material for sequencing was peripheral blood. These receptors were obtained from a woman aged 60 to 75 with COVID-19, enrolled during active disease.

J is TRBJ1-3 and V is TRBV9; 7 nucleotides align to TRBD1. The CDR3 covers 16 residues. V gave up 4 bases and J gave up 0 bases; unmatched junction bases: 7. CDR1 SGDLS and CDR2 YYNGEE come from the germline V gene. CDR3 DNA: TGTGCCAGCAGCCCCCCGACAGGGAACTCTGGAAACACCATATATTTT. Amino acids: CASSPPTGNSGNTIYF.

This chain joins TRBV9 and TRBJ2-3; D is undetermined. This CDR3 has 13 amino acids. Trimming shortened V by 0 bases and J by 6 bases, and 8 bases separated the two germline ends. Germline CDR1 is SGDLS and CDR2 is YYNGEE. DNA of the CDR3: TGTGCCAGCAGCGTAGCCCCCGGGGATACGCAGTATTTT. This translates into CASSVAPGDTQYF.

This clone was picked up a small number of times. The CDR3 reads CASSRRDGPAGYTF. The CDR3 DNA is TGTGCCAGTAGTAGGCGGGACGGCCCCGCCGGCTACACCTTC. J is TRBJ1-2 and V is TRBV19, with D perhaps matching TRBD1 (5 bases). Looked up from germline, CDR1 is LNHDA and CDR2 is SQIVND (reference sequence). The ends were cut back, 4 bases at V and 8 bases at J, with 17 bases in the middle. This CDR3 has 14 amino acids.

This chain links TRBV7-8 with TRBJ2-1; 8 nucleotides align to TRBD1. CDR1 and CDR2 from the germline V gene are SGHVS and FQNEAQ. CDR3 length: 16 residues. With 6 bases clipped from V and 2 bases from J, the junction kept 9 bases outside the gene matches. CDR3 bases: TGTGCCAGCAGTTTTGGTGGGACAGGAACCTACAATGAGCAGTTCTTC. Amino acid sequence: CASSFGGTGTYNEQFF.

This chain connects TRBV5-1 to TRBJ2-7, with 10 bases matching TRBD2. V lost 0 bases and J lost 0; bases outside the gene matches: 0. Germline CDR1 reads SGHRS; CDR2 reads YFSETQ. The CDR3 consists of 15 residues. Here the CDR3 reads CASSLVAGGSYEQYF. The CDR3 bases are TGCGCCAGCAGCTTGGTAGCGGGGGGCTCCTACGAGCAGTACTTC.

The chain couples TRBV27 to TRBJ1-4; 10 bases are a match to TRBD1. CDR3 length equals 13 residues. V dropped 8 bases and J dropped 4; count of bases not matched to a gene: 1. Per germline, CDR1 MNHEY and CDR2 SMNVEV (reference sequence). The CDR3 protein is CASGDRGNEKLFF. DNA of the CDR3: TGTGCCAGCGGGGACAGGGGTAATGAAAAACTGTTTTTT.

This clone showed up just a few times. The same CDR3 is also encoded by other DNA sequences in this sample. The chain recombines TRBV18 with TRBJ1-2, with D uncertain. The germline V gene has CDR1 KGHSH and CDR2 LQKENI. V was trimmed by 3 bases and J by 2 bases, leaving 7 bases between them. This CDR3 has 13 residues. For the CDR3, the DNA is TGTGCCAGCTCACCGTCAGGCAACTATGGCTACACCTTC. Its translation is CASSPSGNYGYTF.

The rearrangement uses TRBV4-3 and TRBJ1-1, with 7 positions matching TRBD1. With 5 bases clipped from V and 0 bases from J, the junction kept 12 bases outside the gene matches. This CDR3 contains 17 residues. CDR1 is LGHNA and CDR2 is YSLEER in the germline V gene. In DNA form, the CDR3 reads TGCGCCAGCAGCGGGGTTCTAAACAGGGGCATGAACACTGAAGCTTTCTTT. It encodes CASSGVLNRGMNTEAFF.

The V gene is TRBV3-1 (or the pseudogene TRBV3-2), the J gene TRBJ2-7; weak D call: TRBD2 (6 bases). CDR1 is LGHDT and CDR2 is YNNKEL in the germline V gene (reference sequence). The germline V and J ends were trimmed by 2 bases and 4 bases, with 18 bases remaining between them. The CDR3 is 16 amino acids. In DNA, the CDR3 is TGTGCCAGCAGCCAAACGGGACTCGCAAGCGCGTACGAGCAGTACTTC. Translating it yields CASSQTGLASAYEQYF.

This sequence joins TRBV5-1 and TRBJ1-5, with TRBD1 matching 8 bases. CDR1 is SGHRS, CDR2 YFSETQ, per germline. V was clipped by 3 bases and J by 4 bases; unmatched bases: 6. The CDR3 spans 15 residues. CDR3 DNA: TGCGCCAGCAGCTGGACAGGGATGGGTAATCAGCCCCAGCATTTT. It is translated as CASSWTGMGNQPQHF.

V usage is TRBV6-1 and J usage is TRBJ1-3; no clear D. The CDR3 spans 16 residues. V lost 1 base and J lost 0, with 10 bases in between. From germline, CDR1 is MNHNS and CDR2 SASEGT. The CDR3 region is CASSEERGGSGNTIYF. The CDR3 nucleotides read TGTGCCAGCAGTGAAGAACGGGGAGGCTCTGGAAACACCATATATTTT.

The J gene is TRBJ2-5, the V gene TRBV5-6; a weak D match, TRBD2 (5 bases). The germline V gene has CDR1 SGHDT and CDR2 YYEEEE. V was clipped by 0 bases and J by 5 bases, with 8 bases between them. This CDR3 is built from 13 residues. The CDR3 is CASSLASWETQYF. CDR3 nucleotides: TGTGCCAGCAGCTTGGCTAGCTGGGAGACCCAGTACTTC.

This rearrangement joins TRBV15 to TRBJ2-7, with 9 bases identical to TRBD2. There are 16 residues in the CDR3. J gave up 4 bases and V 0 bases, and 7 bases lay outside the gene matches. The germline V gene has CDR1 LNHNV and CDR2 YYDKDF (reference sequence). CDR3 in DNA: TGTGCCACCAGCAGAGATTGGCGGGGGGGCCGGTACGAGCAGTACTTC. Translation gives CATSRDWRGGRYEQYF.

The genes are TRBV19 and TRBJ1-1; weak D call: TRBD1 (6 bases). This CDR3 comprises 14 residues. V lost 6 bases to trimming and J lost 0 bases, with 11 bases between them. Germline V gene data show CDR1 as LNHDA and CDR2 as SQIVND (reference sequence). DNA for the CDR3: TGTGCCAGTAGGCGACAGGTCCTGAACACTGAAGCTTTCTTT. It codes for CASRRQVLNTEAFF.

The V gene is TRBV19, the J gene TRBJ2-7; possibly TRBD2 for D (5 bases). This CDR3 region has 14 residues. In germline, CDR1 is LNHDA, CDR2 SQIVND (reference sequence). V was trimmed by 3 bases and J by 0 bases, leaving 9 bases between them. As DNA, the CDR3 is TGTGCCAGTAGTATCGGGGTTTCCTCCTACGAGCAGTACTTC. Amino acid sequence: CASSIGVSSYEQYF.

The CDR3 DNA reads TGTGCCAGCGGAGCTCGGGGGGTGACCTACGAGCAGTACTTC. It yields the protein CASGARGVTYEQYF. The rearrangement uses TRBV27 and TRBJ2-7; 7 positions agree with TRBD2. The length of the CDR3 is 14 residues. Germline trimming cut 8 bases from V and 2 bases from J; bases unmatched to any gene: 9. The germline CDR1 and CDR2 sequences are MNHEY and SMNVEV (reference sequence).

The V call is TRBV7-6, the J call TRBJ2-2; 8 bases are a match to TRBD1. Germline loops: CDR1 SGHVS, CDR2 FNYEAQ. V shed 1 base and J 1 base; nucleotides not matched to a gene: 8. The CDR3 consists of 18 residues. The CDR3 is CASSLVIMTGVNTGELFF. In DNA form, the CDR3 reads TGTGCCAGCAGCTTAGTGATAATGACAGGGGTGAACACCGGGGAGCTGTTTTTT.

The chain joins TRBV30 to TRBJ1-2, with 9 bases fitting TRBD1. Trimming at V came to 3 bases and at J to 4 bases, leaving 6 bases not matched to a gene. The CDR3 consists of 14 residues. Germline V gene sequence: CDR1 GTSNPN, CDR2 SVGIG (reference sequence). The CDR3 loop is CAWSIPGQGYGYTF. CDR3 nucleotides: TGTGCCTGGAGCATCCCGGGACAGGGCTATGGCTACACCTTC.

V usage is TRBV28 and J usage is TRBJ1-5; maybe TRBD1 (5 bases). The CDR3 consists of 15 residues. Germline V gene sequence: CDR1 MDHEN, CDR2 SYDVKM. V dropped 8 bases and J dropped 1 base, with 15 bases sitting between them. DNA of the CDR3: TGTGCCAGCTCTCTCGGGACTCTGAGCAATCAGCCCCAGCATTTT. It yields the protein CASSLGTLSNQPQHF.

J is TRBJ2-1 and V is TRBV14; 8 positions agree with TRBD2. The ends lost 2 bases at V and 0 bases at J; junction bases unmatched: 6. The CDR3 sequence is 17 residues long. Germline V gene data show CDR1 as SGHDN and CDR2 as FVKESK. Here the CDR3 DNA reads TGTGCCAGCAGCCAAAAACTAGCGGCATTCTCCTACAATGAGCAGTTCTTC. It is translated as CASSQKLAAFSYNEQFF.

J is TRBJ2-7 and V is TRBV18, with TRBD1 as a possible D gene (5 bases). The V and J ends lost 3 bases and 4 bases respectively, with 16 bases between them. The CDR3 runs to 15 residues. Germline-derived CDR1 and CDR2 are KGHSH and LQKENI. The CDR3 reads CASSPWGRVPYEQYF. Here the CDR3 DNA reads TGTGCCAGCTCACCTTGGGGCCGGGTTCCGTACGAGCAGTACTTC.

This chain connects TRBV15 to TRBJ2-7; maybe TRBD1 (6 bases). This CDR3 has 14 residues. The V gene's germline CDR1 is LNHNV and CDR2 YYDKDF (reference sequence). The V and J ends lost 0 bases and 3 bases respectively, with 9 bases between them. The DNA for the CDR3 is TGTGCCACCAGCAGAGATCAGGGGTTCTACGAGCAGTACTTC. Translated, it gives CATSRDQGFYEQYF.

J is TRBJ1-1 and V is TRBV18; 7 bases match TRBD1. The CDR3 contains 13 residues. V dropped 3 bases and J dropped 4; count of bases not matched to a gene: 2. CDR1 and CDR2 (germline): KGHSH, LQKENI. CDR3 DNA: TGTGCCAGCTCACCCTACAGGGGCACTGAAGCTTTCTTT. It codes for CASSPYRGTEAFF. Full variable domain (missing parts from reference TRBV18 and TRBJ1-1): NAGVMQNPRHLVRRRGQEARLRCSPMKGHSHVYWYRQLPEEGLKFMVYLQKENIIDESGMPKERFSAEFPKEGPSILRIQQVVRGDSAAYFCASSPYRGTEAFFGQGTRLTVV.

The genes are TRBV9 and TRBJ2-7, with 9 bases aligning to TRBD1. Germline V gene lookup returns CDR1 SGDLS and CDR2 YYNGEE. V dropped 4 bases and J dropped 3; count of bases not matched to a gene: 8. The CDR3 has 15 residues. In DNA form, the CDR3 reads TGTGCCAGCAGCTCTCGACAGGGGGTCTTCTACGAGCAGTACTTC. Encoded protein: CASSSRQGVFYEQYF. Variable domain in full (rest from reference TRBV9 and TRBJ2-7): DSGVTQTPKHLITATGQRVTLRCSPRSGDLSVYWYQQSLDQGLQFLIQYYNGEERAKGNILERFSAQQFPDLHSELNLSSLELGDSALYFCASSSRQGVFYEQYFGPGTRLTVT.

The rearrangement uses TRBV5-1 and TRBJ2-7; TRBD1 is a possible D gene (5 bases). Germline-derived CDR1 and CDR2 are SGHRS and YFSETQ. The CDR3 runs to 12 residues. Deletions cut 5 bases from V and 2 bases from J, with 8 bases between. The chain's CDR3 is CASREDTYEQYF. In nucleotides, the CDR3 is TGCGCCAGCAGAGAGGACACCTACGAGCAGTACTTC.

V is TRBV5-5 and J is TRBJ1-1, with 8 nucleotides matching TRBD1. J gave up 1 base and V 4 bases, and 6 bases lay outside the gene matches. From germline, CDR1 is SGHKS and CDR2 YYEKEE (reference sequence). CDR3 length: 15 amino acids. The CDR3 nucleotides read TGTGCCAGCAGCCTACCTGGGACAGGGAACACTGAAGCTTTCTTT. Translation: CASSLPGTGNTEAFF.